The 20 T cell receptor beta chains in this list originate from one sample, sequenced in a study of OX40 agonist ivuxolimab in advanced cancers. The table came from immunoSEQ multiplex PCR; TCRdb's copy has only in-frame clones and leaves some out. The repertoire holds 95,000 to 150,000 clones, with 85% to 95% as singletons. Sequencing was performed on CD4+ or CD8+ T cells sorted from blood, taken in a trial of the OX40 agonist ivuxolimab. All receptors come from an adult with an advanced solid tumor such as melanoma, head and neck, liver or kidney cancer.

The V and J genes are TRBV7-5 and TRBJ2-7; TRBD1, the table's D call, lacks a check against the DNA. TRBV7-5 is recorded as a pseudogene. The CDR3 contains 15 residues. The CDR3 region has the DNA TGTGCCAGCAGCTTGACCGGGACAGGTTCATACGAGCAGTACTTC. This sequence encodes CASSLTGTGSYEQYF.

The chain's CDR3 is CASRVGQSYGYTF. As DNA, the CDR3 is TGTGCCAGCAGGGTCGGACAGAGCTATGGCTACACCTTC. The V call is TRBV28, the J call TRBJ1-2; weak D call: TRBD1 (6 bases). The CDR3 spans 13 residues. With 6 bases removed from V and 4 bases from J, the gap between germline ends came to 12 bases. Germline V gene data show CDR1 as MDHEN and CDR2 as SYDVKM.

V gene TRBV7-8 combines with J gene TRBJ1-4; the D is unclear. The CDR3 length is 16 residues. Trimming cost V 1 base and J 7 bases, with 16 bases left between them. Germline V gene sequence: CDR1 SGHVS, CDR2 FQNEAQ. The CDR3 DNA reads as TGTGCCAGCAGCTTAGGTTCGGAGGTACGGGGTGAAAAACTGTTTTTT. Its protein is CASSLGSEVRGEKLFF.

On this clone: One end of the junction does not line up with germline, which may come from a read error. The rearrangement links TRBV7-7 to TRBJ1-4; unclear D gene. The CDR3 has 16 amino acids. The germline V gene has CDR1 SSHAT and CDR2 FNYEAQ (reference sequence). The CDR3 nucleotides are TGTGCTAGCAGCTCCGGCCTACAAGGAATTAATGAAAAACTGTTTTTT. Its protein is CASSSGLQGINEKLFF.

The chain links TRBV5-1 to TRBJ2-2; D is unresolved. V was clipped by 6 bases and J by 5 bases, with 14 bases between them. The CDR3 totals 14 residues. Germline CDR1 SGHRS, CDR2 YFSETQ. The CDR3 spells CASIPSESTGELFF. The DNA of the CDR3 is TGCGCCAGCATCCCCTCAGAGTCGACCGGGGAGCTGTTTTTT.

This clone was recorded a few times. V usage is TRBV5-1 and J usage is TRBJ2-3; 8 bases are a match to TRBD2. From germline, CDR1 is SGHRS and CDR2 YFSETQ. This CDR3 is built from 17 residues. V lost 0 bases and J lost 8; bases outside the gene matches: 14. CDR3 amino acids: CASSLAPTGGEAGTQYF. The CDR3 DNA reads TGCGCCAGCAGCTTGGCCCCAACGGGAGGGGAGGCCGGTACGCAGTATTTT.

The chain couples TRBV28 to TRBJ2-7; D perhaps matches TRBD1 (6 bases). Trimming left V 7 bases short and J 1 base short, with 23 bases between. The CDR3 is 17 residues long. The germline CDR1 and CDR2 sequences are MDHEN and SYDVKM. Here the CDR3 reads CASTSSLGTPDSYEQYF. The CDR3 DNA sequence: TGTGCCAGCACTTCCTCTTTGGGGACACCCGATTCCTACGAGCAGTACTTC.

The V gene is TRBV10-3, the J gene TRBJ1-1; D remains unclear. With 4 bases removed from V and 1 base from J, the gap between germline ends came to 10 bases. Looked up from germline, CDR1 is ENHRY and CDR2 is SYGVKD. This CDR3 region has 14 residues. In DNA form, the CDR3 reads TGTGCCATCAGTGCGGTGGGGTGGAACACTGAAGCTTTCTTT. It specifies CAISAVGWNTEAFF.

The V and J genes are TRBV4-3 and TRBJ1-5; D is perhaps TRBD1 (5 bases). Germline CDR1 is LGHNA and CDR2 is YSLEER. Deletions cut 3 bases from V and 6 bases from J, with 12 bases between. This CDR3 region has 14 residues. The CDR3 bases are TGCGCCAGCAGCCACCTCAGGGAGGGTCAGCCCCAGCATTTT. Translated: CASSHLREGQPQHF.

The V call is TRBV21-1, the J call TRBJ2-5; the D call of TRBD2 is as the table states it, not checked on the DNA. The closer fit of TRBJ2-7 to the DNA end suggests the J call may be wrong. TRBV21-1 is given as a pseudogene. The CDR3 has 13 residues. In nucleotides, the CDR3 is TGTGCCAGCAGCGGGAGGGACCAGTACGAGCAGTACTTC. Protein product: CASSGRDQYEQYF.

CDR3 DNA sequence: TGTGCCAGCAGCTTGGGACCAGGGGGCTACAATCAGCCCCAGCATTTT. Protein product: CASSLGPGGYNQPQHF. This rearrangement joins TRBV5-4 to TRBJ1-5; 8 bases line up with TRBD1. The CDR3 sequence is 16 residues long. CDR1 SGHNT and CDR2 YYREEE come from the germline V gene (reference sequence). Trimming at V came to 0 bases and at J to 3 bases, leaving 5 bases not matched to a gene.

The V and J genes are TRBV19 and TRBJ1-1, with 9 bases that match TRBD1. CDR1 and CDR2 (germline): LNHDA, SQIVND (reference sequence). V lost 7 bases, J lost 5 bases, and 8 bases stayed unmatched. This CDR3 has 14 amino acids. CDR3 DNA: TGTGCCAGTAATCCGGGACAGGGTGCGACTGAAGCTTTCTTT. The encoded protein is CASNPGQGATEAFF.

This chain connects TRBV11-2 to TRBJ2-7; perhaps TRBD1 as D (6 bases). V was shortened by 5 bases and J by 2 bases, with 13 bases between the two germline ends. CDR3 length: 14 residues. Per germline, CDR1 SGHAT and CDR2 FQNNGV. The CDR3 protein is CASSPGTLAYEQYF. CDR3 sequence (DNA): TGTGCCAGCAGCCCGGGGACACTCGCCTACGAGCAGTACTTC. Together with reference TRBV11-2 and TRBJ2-7, the CDR3 gives the full variable domain: EAGVAQSPRYKIIEKRQSVAFWCNPISGHATLYWYQQILGQGPKLLIQFQNNGVVDDSQLPKDRFSAERLKGVDSTLKIQPAKLEDSAVYLCASSPGTLAYEQYFGPGTRLTVT.

This clone was seen a handful of times. The chain carries TRBV28 and TRBJ1-2; a weak D match, TRBD1 (5 bases). The germline V and J ends were trimmed by 8 bases and 8 bases, with 15 bases remaining between them. CDR1 MDHEN and CDR2 SYDVKM come from the germline V gene. The CDR3 consists of 12 residues. The CDR3, as DNA: TGTGCCAGCGGGCCGCTGGGGCAAGGCTACACCTTC. It is translated as CASGPLGQGYTF.

In this sample, this clone turned up once. The gene calls are TRBV5-1 and TRBJ1-2, with a weak D call TRBD1 (5 bases). The CDR3 is made up of 14 amino acids. The V end lost 7 bases, the J end lost 5 bases, and 18 bases lay between the germline ends. The germline V gene has CDR1 SGHRS and CDR2 YFSETQ. The CDR3 region is CASHRDGGDYGYTF. The DNA of the CDR3 is TGCGCCAGCCACCGGGACGGAGGAGATTATGGCTACACCTTC.

This chain links TRBV5-6 with TRBJ1-1, with 7 bases aligning to TRBD1. CDR1 SGHDT and CDR2 YYEEEE come from the germline V gene. J lost 3 bases, V lost 1 base, and 12 bases had no gene match. The CDR3 is made up of 17 amino acids. CDR3: CASSLPGGGGADTEAFF. CDR3 DNA sequence: TGTGCCAGCAGCTTGCCTGGGGGAGGGGGCGCAGACACTGAAGCTTTCTTT.

The sample holds a few counts of this clone. This chain joins TRBV27 and TRBJ1-2; 7 positions agree with TRBD1. The germline V gene has CDR1 MNHEY and CDR2 SMNVEV (reference sequence). The CDR3 consists of 13 residues. The junction had 5 bases not matched to a gene; V was cut back by 3 bases and J by 7 bases. In DNA form, the CDR3 reads TGTGCCAGCAGTTTCGTAGGGGGCAGTGGCTACACCTTC. As protein: CASSFVGGSGYTF.

This rearrangement joins TRBV19 to TRBJ1-2; maybe TRBD1 (5 bases). With 6 bases removed from V and 6 bases from J, the gap between germline ends came to 14 bases. The CDR3 is 13 residues long. Germline loops: CDR1 LNHDA, CDR2 SQIVND (reference sequence). The CDR3 DNA reads as TGTGCCAGTAGCTTCGACAGCGATCATGGCTACACCTTC. Its protein is CASSFDSDHGYTF.

This sequence joins TRBV5-8 and TRBJ2-2; no firm D call. Trimming cost V 6 bases and J 1 base, with 1 base left between them. Germline V gives CDR1 SGHTS, CDR2 YDEGEE. This CDR3 has 11 residues. The CDR3 is CASKNTGELFF. In nucleotides, the CDR3 is TGTGCCAGCAAGAACACCGGGGAGCTGTTTTTT. The whole variable domain, filled in from reference TRBV5-8 and TRBJ2-2, reads EAGVTQSPTHLIKTRGQQATLRCSPISGHTSVYWYQQALGLGLQFLLWYDEGEERNRGNFPPRFSGRQFPNYSSELNVNALELEDSALYLCASKNTGELFFGEGSRLTVL.

The chain employs TRBV6-6 and TRBJ1-2; D ambiguous. The CDR3 extends over 16 amino acids. Germline V gene sequence: CDR1 MNHNY, CDR2 SVGAGI (reference sequence). The V end lost 8 bases, the J end lost 0 bases, and 19 bases lay between the germline ends. The CDR3 protein is CASGNNRDPANYGYTF. The CDR3 nucleotides are TGTGCCAGCGGTAATAATAGGGATCCCGCTAACTATGGCTACACCTTC.